A selection of T cell receptor beta chains follows, all from one sample in a study of cytomegalovirus exposure and HLA in healthy donors. Profiled with immunoSEQ multiplex PCR; TCRdb holds only in-frame clones, not every one. Of approximately 150,000 clones in the sample, over 60% are singletons; the top ten hold approximately 3%. The sample comprised PBMCs. The receptors shown here come from a woman aged 25 to 39 in good health and CMV-seronegative. The CDR3 runs from the conserved cysteine through the conserved F or W. The order of the fields is CDR3 protein, CDR3 DNA, D gene, V gene, clone size, J gene. D genes are given only for firm matches. Size is omitted from some rows. Given values are once, few, many or a class for expanded clones.

CDR3: CASSLTRAVEAFF; DNA: TGTGCCAGCAGTTTAACCAGGGCGGTTGAAGCTTTCTTT; D: .; V: TRBV28; size: .; J: TRBJ1-1
CDR3: CASSLSEDRSSYEQYF; DNA: TGCGCCAGCAGCCTCTCCGAAGACAGGAGTTCCTACGAGCAGTACTTC; D: .; V: TRBV4-1; size: .; J: TRBJ2-7
CDR3: CASSSLSGGTTYEQYF; DNA: TGTGCCAGCAGCTCCCTAAGCGGGGGTACAACCTACGAGCAGTACTTC; D: TRBD2; V: TRBV5-4; size: few; J: TRBJ2-7
CDR3: CASSWGRSYGYTF; DNA: TGTGCCAGCAGTTGGGGCCGGAGCTATGGCTACACCTTC; D: .; V: TRBV27; size: .; J: TRBJ1-2
CDR3: CSIAGDSSGNTIYF; DNA: TGCAGCATTGCTGGGGACAGCTCTGGAAACACCATATATTTT; D: TRBD1; V: TRBV29-1; size: .; J: TRBJ1-3
CDR3: CASSVAGGLTDTQYF; DNA: TGTGCCAGCAGCGTAGCCGGGGGGCTGACAGATACGCAGTATTTT; D: .; V: TRBV9; size: .; J: TRBJ2-3
CDR3: CASSSSWGEQYF; DNA: TGTGCCAGCAGTTCTAGCTGGGGCGAGCAGTACTTC; D: .; V: TRBV14; size: .; J: TRBJ2-7
CDR3: CASSEMQGGGTEAFF; DNA: TGTGCCAGCAGTGAAATGCAGGGGGGAGGCACTGAAGCTTTCTTT; D: TRBD1; V: TRBV2; size: .; J: TRBJ1-1
CDR3: CASRRSQGRGGTEAFF; DNA: TGTGCCAGTAGACGCTCACAGGGGCGGGGGGGCACTGAAGCTTTCTTT; D: TRBD1; V: TRBV19; size: .; J: TRBJ1-1
CDR3: CASSTDSMNTEAFF; DNA: TGTGCCAGCAGTACCGACAGCATGAACACTGAAGCTTTCTTT; D: .; V: TRBV6-1; size: .; J: TRBJ1-1
CDR3: CASSLYRGTEAFF; DNA: TGTGCCAGCAGTTTGTACAGGGGCACTGAAGCTTTCTTT; D: TRBD1; V: TRBV27; size: .; J: TRBJ1-1
CDR3: CASTGSPRGDQPQHF; DNA: TGTGCCAGCACCGGGTCGCCCCGGGGGGATCAGCCCCAGCATTTT; D: .; V: TRBV28; size: few; J: TRBJ1-5
CDR3: CASSLFGDSKETQYF; DNA: TGTGCCAGCAGCTTATTCGGGGACAGTAAAGAGACCCAGTACTTC; D: TRBD1; V: TRBV7-2; size: few; J: TRBJ2-5
CDR3: CAWSGRGYTDTQYF; DNA: TGTGCCTGGAGTGGGAGGGGATACACAGATACGCAGTATTTT; D: .; V: TRBV30; size: .; J: TRBJ2-3
CDR3: CASSLIGETQYF; DNA: TGTGCCAGCAGCTTAATCGGTGAGACCCAGTACTTC; D: .; V: TRBV7-3; size: .; J: TRBJ2-5
CDR3: CASSARTGANTGELFF; DNA: TGTGCCAGCAGCGCCCGGACAGGAGCGAACACCGGGGAGCTGTTTTTT; D: TRBD1; V: TRBV7-2; size: once; J: TRBJ2-2
CDR3: CASSSPGGGLNSPLHF; DNA: TGTGCCAGCAGCTCCCCAGGTGGAGGTCTAAATTCACCCCTCCACTTT; D: .; V: TRBV7-2; size: .; J: TRBJ1-6
CDR3: CASSQGYEQYF; DNA: TGTGCCAGCAGCCAGGGGTACGAGCAGTACTTC; D: .; V: TRBV28; size: once; J: TRBJ2-7
CDR3: CASSLVQGLSDTQYF; DNA: TGCGCCAGCAGCTTGGTGCAGGGGTTGTCAGATACGCAGTATTTT; D: .; V: TRBV5-1; size: .; J: TRBJ2-3
CDR3: CASSPHSPTGRLYGYTF; DNA: TGTGCCAGCAGCCCCCATTCCCCGACAGGGCGCCTCTATGGCTACACCTTC; D: TRBD1; V: TRBV7-2; size: .; J: TRBJ1-2
CDR3: CASSFGISGNFF; DNA: TGTGCCAGCAGCTTCGGGATCTCGGGGAATTTTTTT; D: .; V: TRBV7-9; size: few; J: TRBJ2-2
CDR3: CASSEDGWAGYEQYF; DNA: TGTGCCAGCAGCGAGGACGGATGGGCGGGTTACGAGCAGTACTTC; D: .; V: TRBV7-2; size: .; J: TRBJ2-7
CDR3: CASSWGSYATNEKLFF; DNA: TGCGCCAGCAGCTGGGGCAGCTATGCAACTAATGAAAAACTGTTTTTT; D: .; V: TRBV5-1; size: .; J: TRBJ1-4
CDR3: CASSRGQGETQYF; DNA: TGTGCCAGCTCACGAGGACAGGGAGAGACCCAGTACTTC; D: TRBD1; V: TRBV18; size: .; J: TRBJ2-5